These 9 T cell receptor beta chains came from one sample sequenced in a study of T cell repertoires in cytomegalovirus infection. In TCRdb, the reads were re-called with MiXCR into one record per CDR3 protein. The sample records over 450,000 distinct CDR3 sequences, about 10% being singletons. The specimen was PBMCs. The receptors come from a human donor in good health (CMV status not recorded). Some clones in this sample may be carry-over from other donors' samples.

This clonotype has a handful of counts. V is TRBV11-2 and J is TRBJ2-1; TRBD1 matches at 8 bases. The CDR3 runs 17 residues. Germline V lookup: CDR1 SGHAT, CDR2 FQNNGV. The J segment lost 4 bases and the V segment lost 0 bases, leaving 8 bases of the junction unmatched. DNA for the CDR3: TGTGCCAGCAGCTTAGAGAGGATACAGGGGGGTTACAATGAGCAGTTCTTC. Translated, it gives CASSLERIQGGYNEQFF.

This clonotype showed up many times. The V call is TRBV20-1, the J call TRBJ2-7; no definite D call. V lost 3 bases, J lost 3 bases, and 6 bases lay in between. Germline-derived CDR1 and CDR2 are DFQATT and SNEGSKA (reference sequence). The CDR3 is 11 amino acids. CDR3 in DNA: TGCAGTGCTAGCCTCAACTACGAGCAGTACTTC. Protein product: CSASLNYEQYF.

The chain has TRBV2 and TRBJ1-1, with 8 bases aligning to TRBD1. The J segment lost 0 bases and the V segment lost 6 bases, leaving 6 bases of the junction unmatched. Germline assignment: CDR1 SNHLY and CDR2 FYNNEI. This CDR3 contains 15 residues. The DNA for the CDR3 is TGTGCCAGCAGGCGGACAGGGACAATGAACACTGAAGCTTTCTTT. This gives the protein CASRRTGTMNTEAFF.

This clonotype was detected a few times. This sequence joins TRBV29-1 and TRBJ1-2; no firm D call. V lost 4 bases and J lost 4, with 19 bases in between. The CDR3 is 15 amino acids. Germline V CDR1 and CDR2: SQVTM, ANQGSEA. The CDR3 DNA follows: TGCAGCGTTGGGAGTTGGGGTGGACGGAGCTATGGCTACACCTTC. Translation gives CSVGSWGGRSYGYTF.

There are many counts of this clonotype. The chain couples TRBV7-2 to TRBJ2-1, with TRBD2 matching over 10 bases. This CDR3 is 14 amino acids long. Looked up from germline, CDR1 is SGHTA and CDR2 is FQGNSA. After removal of 1 base from V and 9 bases from J, the junction contained 3 bases not matched to a gene. CDR3 DNA: TGTGCCAGCAGCTTAGAGCGGGGGGGCCGTGAGCAGTTCTTC. Protein: CASSLERGGREQFF. Drawing the rest from reference TRBV7-2 and TRBJ2-1, the complete variable domain is GAGVSQSPSNKVTEKGKDVELRCDPISGHTALYWYRQSLGQGLEFLIYFQGNSAPDKSGLPSDRFSAERTGGSVSTLTIQRTQQEDSAVYLCASSLERGGREQFFGPGTRLTVL.

This chain joins TRBV4-2 and TRBJ2-7; D is unclear. The CDR3 length is 14 residues. Germline CDR1 is LGHNA and CDR2 is YNFKEQ. V was clipped by 2 bases and J by 0 bases, with 8 bases between them. The CDR3 loop reads CASSQRVLSYEQYF. CDR3 sequence (DNA): TGTGCCAGCAGCCAAAGGGTTCTCTCCTACGAGCAGTACTTC.

This clonotype was picked up many times. This rearrangement joins TRBV4-2 to TRBJ2-2; 10 positions match TRBD2. V lost 3 bases and J lost 2; bases outside the gene matches: 6. CDR1 is LGHNA and CDR2 is YNFKEQ in the germline V gene. There are 17 residues in the CDR3. Here the CDR3 DNA reads TGTGCCAGCAGCCAGGGGGGACTAGCGAGTAACACCGGGGAGCTGTTTTTT. This sequence encodes CASSQGGLASNTGELFF.

There are a few counts of this clonotype. The V and J genes are TRBV20-1 and TRBJ2-6; D gene uncertain. The CDR3 length is 15 residues. Trimming pared 2 bases from V and 0 bases from J, leaving 8 bases between. Germline loops: CDR1 DFQATT, CDR2 SNEGSKA (reference sequence). The DNA for the CDR3 is TGCAGTGCTAGAACCATAGCCTCTGGGGCCAACGTCCTGACTTTC. It is translated as CSARTIASGANVLTF.

This clonotype was detected ten times or more. The chain couples TRBV15 to TRBJ1-5, with D uncertain. This CDR3 is 15 amino acids long. V lost 0 bases and J 3 bases, leaving 9 bases between the germline ends. Looked up from germline, CDR1 is LNHNV and CDR2 is YYDKDF (reference sequence). The CDR3 region is CATSRDKGNNQPQHF. The CDR3 DNA reads as TGTGCCACCAGCAGAGATAAGGGAAACAATCAGCCCCAGCATTTT.